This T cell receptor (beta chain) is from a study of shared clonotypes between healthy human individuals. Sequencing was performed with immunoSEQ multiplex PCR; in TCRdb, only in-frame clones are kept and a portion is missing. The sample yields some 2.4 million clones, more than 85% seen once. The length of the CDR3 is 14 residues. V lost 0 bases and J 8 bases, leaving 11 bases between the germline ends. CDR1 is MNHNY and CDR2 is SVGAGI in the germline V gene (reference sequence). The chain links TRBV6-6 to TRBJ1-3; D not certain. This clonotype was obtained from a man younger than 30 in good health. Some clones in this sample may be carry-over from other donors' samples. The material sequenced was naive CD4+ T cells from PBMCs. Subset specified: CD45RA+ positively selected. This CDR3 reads CASSYSMVGDTIYF. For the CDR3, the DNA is TGTGCCAGCAGTTACTCGATGGTCGGAGACACCATATATTTT.